The 20 T cell receptor beta chains below were found in one sample sequenced in a study of Ad26.COV2.S vaccination and SARS-CoV-2 variants. Only in-frame clones appear in the TCRdb table, and some are missing; sequencing was by immunoSEQ multiplex PCR. The sample has approximately 400,000 clones; about 83% are singletons. The treatment was: roughly 20 received Ad26.COV2.S at low or high dose, single or two shots; roughly five received placebo; per-sample allocation not given. Samples analyzed were those drawn on day 63 after the first vaccine or placebo injection. The sequencing here drew on peripheral blood, taken in a trial of Ad26.COV2.S vaccine versus placebo. Receptors originate from a person aged 18-60 years who received the Ad26.COV2.S COVID-19 vaccine or a placebo.

Of note for this clone: Other DNA sequences in this sample translate to the same CDR3. The V call is TRBV12-3 or TRBV12-4, the J call TRBJ1-2; D unclear. The CDR3 has 12 residues. The V gene lost 2 bases and the J gene lost 5 bases, with 6 bases spanning the gap. CDR3 in DNA: TGTGCCAGCAGTTTAAACGGGTATGGCTACACCTTC. It encodes CASSLNGYGYTF.

The genes are TRBV18 and TRBJ2-2; either TRBD1 or TRBD2 may supply D (5 bases each). Germline values: CDR1 KGHSH, CDR2 LQKENI. The CDR3 covers 15 residues. Trimming shortened V by 3 bases and J by 4 bases, and 12 bases separated the two germline ends. The CDR3 DNA follows: TGTGCCAGCTCACCCCAACCGGGACCCACCGGGGAGCTGTTTTTT. Its protein is CASSPQPGPTGELFF.

The J gene is TRBJ2-7, the V gene TRBV4-1; D not certain. CDR3 length equals 13 residues. Germline V gene data show CDR1 as MGHRA and CDR2 as YSYEKL. Trimming left V 4 bases short and J 3 bases short, with 10 bases between. The CDR3 sequence is CASSPPAGYEQYF. CDR3 sequence (DNA): TGCGCCAGCAGCCCCCCGGCAGGCTACGAGCAGTACTTC.

The chain employs TRBV4-3 and TRBJ1-2; 12 nucleotides align to TRBD1. V was pared by 0 bases and J by 7 bases, with 12 bases of the junction left unmatched. CDR3 length: 18 amino acids. The germline V gene encodes CDR1 LGHNA and CDR2 YSLEER. The CDR3 sequence: CASSQDGIPGTGGFGYTF. Written as DNA, the CDR3 is TGCGCCAGCAGCCAAGATGGGATCCCCGGGACAGGGGGCTTTGGCTACACCTTC.

V and J are TRBV11-2 and TRBJ2-1, with D tentatively TRBD2 (5 bases). This CDR3 contains 15 residues. Germline CDR1 and CDR2: SGHAT and FQNNGV. Trimming removed 1 base at V and 3 bases at J, with 10 bases between. CDR3 region: CASSLGSGNYNEQFF. For the CDR3, the DNA is TGTGCCAGCAGCTTAGGCTCCGGGAACTACAATGAGCAGTTCTTC.

The chain uses TRBV13 and TRBJ1-3; D gene unclear. The CDR3 sequence is 15 residues long. The ends were cut back, 3 bases at V and 1 base at J, with 10 bases in the middle. CDR1 and CDR2 from the germline V gene are PRHDT and FYEKMQ (reference sequence). CDR3 region: CASSFGSESGNTIYF. The CDR3 bases are TGTGCCAGCAGCTTTGGCAGCGAATCTGGAAACACCATATATTTT.

The V and J genes are TRBV7-9 and TRBJ1-4; 8 bases agree with TRBD1. The germline V gene encodes CDR1 SEHNR and CDR2 FQNEAQ (reference sequence). J lost 5 bases, V lost 4 bases, and 3 bases had no gene match. This CDR3 has 14 residues. DNA for the CDR3: TGTGCCAGCAGCTACACAGGGGGAAATGAAAAACTGTTTTTT. Translated: CASSYTGGNEKLFF.

This chain uses TRBV29-1 with TRBJ2-1; D might be TRBD2 (6 bases). The CDR3 consists of 13 residues. V was shortened by 4 bases and J by 0 bases, with 7 bases between the two germline ends. Germline lookup yields CDR1 SQVTM and CDR2 ANQGSEA. CDR3: CSVGRDSYNEQFF. The CDR3 DNA reads TGCAGCGTTGGGCGGGACTCCTACAATGAGCAGTTCTTC.

The V call is TRBV7-2, the J call TRBJ2-7, with 10 bases aligning to TRBD2. CDR1 and CDR2 from the germline V gene are SGHTA and FQGNSA. V lost 4 bases, J lost 7 bases, and 10 bases stayed unmatched. This CDR3 is built from 15 residues. In DNA, the CDR3 is TGTGCCAGCAGCTCCGGGGCGGTACTAGCGGGGGAGCAGTACTTC. This sequence encodes CASSSGAVLAGEQYF.

The chain couples TRBV24-1 to TRBJ1-4; 10 bases map to TRBD1. Germline CDR1 KGHDR, CDR2 SFDVKD. This CDR3 region has 16 residues. V gave up 4 bases and J gave up 3 bases; unmatched junction bases: 4. The CDR3 protein is CATSESGQGSNEKLFF. The CDR3 DNA follows: TGTGCCACCAGTGAATCGGGACAGGGGTCTAATGAAAAACTGTTTTTT.

This chain links TRBV7-2 with TRBJ2-3; TRBD2 matches at 10 bases. In germline, CDR1 is SGHTA, CDR2 FQGNSA. V shed 3 bases, J shed 6 bases, and the junction held 9 bases outside the gene matches. This CDR3 contains 16 residues. CDR3: CASSLQTSGRADTQYF. The DNA of the CDR3 is TGTGCCAGCAGCTTGCAGACCAGCGGGAGGGCCGATACGCAGTATTTT.

The J gene is TRBJ2-3, the V gene TRBV9; possibly TRBD2 for D (5 bases). This CDR3 contains 14 residues. Trimming shortened V by 4 bases and J by 4 bases, and 13 bases separated the two germline ends. Germline-derived CDR1 and CDR2 are SGDLS and YYNGEE. This CDR3 reads CASSSGRAADTQYF. CDR3 nucleotides: TGTGCCAGCAGCTCGGGAAGGGCCGCAGATACGCAGTATTTT.

This clone was seen more than once but under ten times. The chain uses TRBV4-1 and TRBJ1-5; D gene unclear. The CDR3 is 19 amino acids. CDR1 MGHRA and CDR2 YSYEKL come from the germline V gene. Trimming took 4 bases from V and 0 from J, leaving 22 bases between them. This CDR3 is CASSPTGLPGPYSNQPQHF. The CDR3 DNA is TGCGCCAGCAGCCCCACCGGCTTGCCGGGCCCTTATAGCAATCAGCCCCAGCATTTT.

CDR3 region: CASSVGGRPDTQYF. The CDR3 nucleotides are TGTGCCAGCAGCGTAGGGGGGCGACCAGATACGCAGTATTTT. V usage is TRBV9 and J usage is TRBJ2-3, with a tentative D call TRBD1 (6 bases). Trimming left V 0 bases short and J 4 bases short, with 9 bases between. The CDR3 is made up of 14 amino acids. Germline V lookup: CDR1 SGDLS, CDR2 YYNGEE.

The gene calls are TRBV6-2 or TRBV6-3 and TRBJ2-7; unclear D gene. Germline V gene lookup returns CDR1 MNHEY and CDR2 SVGEGT. The CDR3 runs 14 residues. Trimming stripped 2 bases from V and 0 bases from J, with 8 bases between. CDR3 nucleotides: TGTGCCAGCAGTTACACCGTACTCTCCTACGAGCAGTACTTC. This sequence encodes CASSYTVLSYEQYF.

The rearrangement uses TRBV5-1 and TRBJ1-1, with 9 bases identical to TRBD1. CDR1 SGHRS and CDR2 YFSETQ come from the germline V gene. After removal of 3 bases from V and 7 bases from J, the junction contained 4 bases not matched to a gene. This CDR3 is 13 amino acids long. The CDR3 region is CASSSGQGIEAFF. CDR3 coding DNA: TGCGCCAGCAGCTCCGGACAGGGGATTGAAGCTTTCTTT. The full variable domain, rest sourced from reference TRBV5-1 and TRBJ1-1, is KAGVTQTPRYLIKTRGQQVTLSCSPISGHRSVSWYQQTPGQGLQFLFEYFSETQRNKGNFPGRFSGRQFSNSRSEMNVSTLELGDSALYLCASSSGQGIEAFFGQGTRLTVV.

The chain recombines TRBV6-5 with TRBJ1-1; D not resolved. The ends were cut back, 4 bases at V and 11 bases at J, with 11 bases in the middle. Germline values: CDR1 MNHEY, CDR2 SVGAGI. The CDR3 contains 11 residues. The CDR3 DNA reads as TGTGCCAGCAGTTCCGGCGGGAGGGCTTTCTTT. This sequence encodes CASSSGGRAFF.

CDR3 DNA: TGTGCCAGTCAAGGCAGATACTATATGAACACTGAAGCTTTCTTT. Its protein is CASQGRYYMNTEAFF. The genes are TRBV19 and TRBJ1-1; D gene unclear. V was cut by 8 bases and J by 0 bases, with 16 bases left in between. The CDR3 spans 15 residues. The germline CDR1 and CDR2 sequences are LNHDA and SQIVND (reference sequence).

The chain is built from TRBV2 and TRBJ2-5; no clear D. V gave up 7 bases and J gave up 5 bases, with 11 bases separating them. The CDR3 extends over 12 amino acids. Germline CDR1 SNHLY, CDR2 FYNNEI. CDR3: CASTLVRETQYF. The CDR3 DNA follows: TGTGCCAGCACGCTTGTCCGGGAGACCCAGTACTTC.

The genes are TRBV7-6 and TRBJ1-1, with a weak D call TRBD1 (6 bases). CDR1 SGHVS and CDR2 FNYEAQ come from the germline V gene. CDR3 size: 15 residues. Trimming pared 5 bases from V and 1 base from J, leaving 14 bases between. CDR3 protein: CASSPWRGGNTEAFF. The DNA of the CDR3 is TGTGCCAGCAGCCCCTGGCGAGGGGGGAACACTGAAGCTTTCTTT.